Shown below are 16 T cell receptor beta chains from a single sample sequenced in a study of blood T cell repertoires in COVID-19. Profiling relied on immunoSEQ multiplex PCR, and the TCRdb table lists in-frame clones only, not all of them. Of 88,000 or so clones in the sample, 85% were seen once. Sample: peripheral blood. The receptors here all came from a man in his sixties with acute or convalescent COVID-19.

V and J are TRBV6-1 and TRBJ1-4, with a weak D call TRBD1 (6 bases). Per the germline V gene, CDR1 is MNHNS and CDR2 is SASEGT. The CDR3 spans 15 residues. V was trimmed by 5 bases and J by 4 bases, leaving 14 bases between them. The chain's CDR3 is CASSSRTVNNEKLFF. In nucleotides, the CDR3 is TGTGCCAGCAGTAGCCGGACAGTTAATAATGAAAAACTGTTTTTT.

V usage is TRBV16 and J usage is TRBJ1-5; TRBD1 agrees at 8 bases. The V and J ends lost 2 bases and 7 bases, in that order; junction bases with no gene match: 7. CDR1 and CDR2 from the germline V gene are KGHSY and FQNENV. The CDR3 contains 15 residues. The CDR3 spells CASSQIGQGTQPQHF. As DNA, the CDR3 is TGTGCCAGCAGCCAAATAGGACAGGGTACCCAGCCCCAGCATTTT.

This chain's CDR3 is CASSLTVTGVGYTF. In DNA form, the CDR3 reads TGTGCCAGCAGCTTAACAGTTACAGGCGTTGGCTACACCTTC. The chain carries TRBV7-3 and TRBJ1-2; possible D gene TRBD1, 5 bases. From germline, CDR1 is SGHTA and CDR2 FQGTGA. The V and J ends lost 0 bases and 7 bases respectively, with 12 bases between them. The CDR3 totals 14 residues.

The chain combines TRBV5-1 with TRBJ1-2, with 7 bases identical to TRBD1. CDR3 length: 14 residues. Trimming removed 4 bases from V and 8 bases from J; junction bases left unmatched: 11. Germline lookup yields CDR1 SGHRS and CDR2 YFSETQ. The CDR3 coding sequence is TGCGCCAGCAGCAAATCTGACAGGGCAGAAGGCTACACCTTC. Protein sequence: CASSKSDRAEGYTF.

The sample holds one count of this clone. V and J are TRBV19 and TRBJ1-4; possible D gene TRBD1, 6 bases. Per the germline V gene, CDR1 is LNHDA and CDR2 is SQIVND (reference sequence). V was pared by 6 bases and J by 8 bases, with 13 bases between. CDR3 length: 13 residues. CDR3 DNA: TGTGCCAGTAGGTCGGGGGGCGGCGAAAAACTGTTTTTT. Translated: CASRSGGGEKLFF.

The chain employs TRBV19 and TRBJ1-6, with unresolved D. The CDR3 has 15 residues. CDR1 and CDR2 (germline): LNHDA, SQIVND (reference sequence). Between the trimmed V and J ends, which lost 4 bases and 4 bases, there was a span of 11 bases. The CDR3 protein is CASSTDQRYNSPLHF. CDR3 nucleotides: TGTGCCAGTAGTACCGACCAGCGTTATAATTCACCCCTCCACTTT.

CDR3 in DNA: TGTGCCAGCAGTGAAACACACTGGACAGGGTTAAGGGCAGATACGCAGTATTTT. Residues: CASSETHWTGLRADTQYF. This sequence joins TRBV6-1 and TRBJ2-3; TRBD1 matches 8 bases. The ends lost 2 bases at V and 4 bases at J; junction bases unmatched: 14. Germline-derived CDR1 and CDR2 are MNHNS and SASEGT. There are 18 residues in the CDR3.

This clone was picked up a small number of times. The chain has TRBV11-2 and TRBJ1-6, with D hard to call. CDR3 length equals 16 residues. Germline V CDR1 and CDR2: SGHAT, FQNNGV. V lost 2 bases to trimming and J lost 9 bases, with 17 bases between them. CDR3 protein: CASSLSIGGKGSPLHF. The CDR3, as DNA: TGTGCCAGCAGCTTATCGATCGGAGGGAAAGGTTCACCCCTCCACTTT.

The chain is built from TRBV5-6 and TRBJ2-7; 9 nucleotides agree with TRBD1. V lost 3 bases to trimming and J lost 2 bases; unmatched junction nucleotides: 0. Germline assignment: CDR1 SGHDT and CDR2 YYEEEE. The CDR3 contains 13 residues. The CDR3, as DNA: TGTGCCAGCAGCTGGGACAGGGCCTACGAGCAGTACTTC. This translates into CASSWDRAYEQYF.

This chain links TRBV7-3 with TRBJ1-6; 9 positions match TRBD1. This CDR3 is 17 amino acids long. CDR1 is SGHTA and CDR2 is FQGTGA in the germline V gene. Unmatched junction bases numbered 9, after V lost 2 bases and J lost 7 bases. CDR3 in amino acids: CASSLGPRGQGNSPLHF. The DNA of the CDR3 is TGTGCCAGCAGCTTAGGACCCCGAGGACAGGGGAATTCACCCCTCCACTTT.

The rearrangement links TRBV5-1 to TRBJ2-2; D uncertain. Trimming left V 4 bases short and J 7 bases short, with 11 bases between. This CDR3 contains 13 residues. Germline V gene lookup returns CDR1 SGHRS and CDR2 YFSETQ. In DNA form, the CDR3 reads TGCGCCAGCAGCCCTACCGTCGACGGGGAGCTGTTTTTT. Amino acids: CASSPTVDGELFF.

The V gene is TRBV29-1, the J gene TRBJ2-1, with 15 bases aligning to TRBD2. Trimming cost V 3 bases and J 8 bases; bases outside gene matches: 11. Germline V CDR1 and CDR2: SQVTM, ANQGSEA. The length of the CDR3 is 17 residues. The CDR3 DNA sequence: TGCAGCGTTGATGGGACTAGCGGGAGGTTTTTAGTCGATGAGCAGTTCTTC. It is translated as CSVDGTSGRFLVDEQFF.

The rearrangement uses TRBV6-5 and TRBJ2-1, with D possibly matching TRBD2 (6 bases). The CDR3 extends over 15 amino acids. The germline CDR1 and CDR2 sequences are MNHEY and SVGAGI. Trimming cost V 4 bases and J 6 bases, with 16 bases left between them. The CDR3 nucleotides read TGTGCCAGCAGTTCTGGACTATATGGCGGCAATGAGCAGTTCTTC. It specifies CASSSGLYGGNEQFF.

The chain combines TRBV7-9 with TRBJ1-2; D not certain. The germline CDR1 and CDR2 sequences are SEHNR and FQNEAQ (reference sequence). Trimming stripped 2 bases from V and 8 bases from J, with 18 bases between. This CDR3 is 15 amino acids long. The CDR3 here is CASSLSPGIRYGYTF. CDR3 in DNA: TGTGCCAGCAGCTTAAGTCCGGGGATCCGATACGGCTACACCTTC. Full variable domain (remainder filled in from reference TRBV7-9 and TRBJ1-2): DTGVSQNPRHKITKRGQNVTFRCDPISEHNRLYWYRQTLGQGPEFLTYFQNEAQLEKSRLLSDRFSAERPKGSFSTLEIQRTEQGDSAMYLCASSLSPGIRYGYTFGSGTRLTVV.

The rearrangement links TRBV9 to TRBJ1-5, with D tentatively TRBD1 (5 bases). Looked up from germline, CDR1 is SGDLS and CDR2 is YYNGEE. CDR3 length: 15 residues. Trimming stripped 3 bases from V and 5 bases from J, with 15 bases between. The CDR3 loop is CASSADGGSYQPQHF. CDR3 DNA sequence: TGTGCCAGCAGCGCGGACGGGGGGAGTTATCAGCCCCAGCATTTT. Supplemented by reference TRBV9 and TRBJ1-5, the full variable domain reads DSGVTQTPKHLITATGQRVTLRCSPRSGDLSVYWYQQSLDQGLQFLIQYYNGEERAKGNILERFSAQQFPDLHSELNLSSLELGDSALYFCASSADGGSYQPQHFGDGTRLSIL.

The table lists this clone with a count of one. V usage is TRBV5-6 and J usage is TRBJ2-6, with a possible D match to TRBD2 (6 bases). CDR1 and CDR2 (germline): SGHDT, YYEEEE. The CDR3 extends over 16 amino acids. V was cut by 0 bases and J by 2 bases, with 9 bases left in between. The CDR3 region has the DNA TGTGCCAGCAGCTTGGCCGGGGGAACTGGGGCCAACGTCCTGACTTTC. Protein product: CASSLAGGTGANVLTF.